Described below is a single T cell receptor (beta chain) sequence and its context. The protocol was immunoSEQ multiplex PCR, while the TCRdb copy is restricted to in-frame clones and leaves out a portion. The table records roughly 370,000 clones, about nine tenths of them present only once. The CDR3 is 17 residues long. Germline loops: CDR1 SGHAT, CDR2 FQNNGV. V was clipped by 5 bases and J by 2 bases; unmatched bases: 15. The data were obtained in a study of control samples from healthy donors and cancer patients. The sample taken for sequencing was PBMCs. The clonotype originates from a man aged 35-49 years with head and neck cancer. The J gene is TRBJ2-7, the V gene TRBV11-2, with 7 bases aligning to TRBD2. CDR3 coding DNA: TGTGCCAGCAGCCCCGCTCAAATAACTAGCGAAGCCTACGAGCAGTACTTC. Protein sequence: CASSPAQITSEAYEQYF.